Described below is a single T cell receptor (beta chain) sequence and its context. This CDR3 has 11 amino acids. V lost 8 bases to trimming and J lost 14 bases, with 13 bases between them. The data derive from a study of T cells after yellow fever vaccination. TCRdb re-called the 5' RACE reads through MiXCR, storing one row per CDR3 protein. The sample carries 200,000 to 300,000 distinct CDR3 sequences, 6.9% recorded once. The sequenced sample was CD4+ T cells sorted from PBMCs, obtained 15 days after the yellow fever booster vaccination. This chain joins TRBV12-3 or TRBV12-4 and TRBJ1-6; the D is unclear. The receptor was derived from a man in his thirties or forties who received the YFV17D yellow fever vaccine. CDR3 region: CASSRTRALHF. As DNA, the CDR3 is TGTGCCAGCTCCAGGACGCGAGCCCTCCACTTT.